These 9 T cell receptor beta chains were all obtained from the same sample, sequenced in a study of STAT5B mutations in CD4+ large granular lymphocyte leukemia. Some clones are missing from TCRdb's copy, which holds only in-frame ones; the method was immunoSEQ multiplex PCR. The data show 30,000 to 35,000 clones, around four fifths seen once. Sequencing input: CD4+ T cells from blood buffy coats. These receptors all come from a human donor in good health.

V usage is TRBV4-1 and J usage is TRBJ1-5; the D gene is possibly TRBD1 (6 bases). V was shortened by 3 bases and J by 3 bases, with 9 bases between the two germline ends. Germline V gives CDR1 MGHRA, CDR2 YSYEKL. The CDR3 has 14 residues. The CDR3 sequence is CASSHGQPNQPQHF. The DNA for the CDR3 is TGCGCCAGCAGCCACGGACAGCCCAATCAGCCCCAGCATTTT.

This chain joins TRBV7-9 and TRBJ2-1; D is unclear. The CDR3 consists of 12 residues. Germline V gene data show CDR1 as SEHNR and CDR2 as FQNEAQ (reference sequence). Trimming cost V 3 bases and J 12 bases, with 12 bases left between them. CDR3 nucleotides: TGTGCCAGCAGCTTGGCCCCACAGCGGCAGTTCTTC. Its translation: CASSLAPQRQFF.

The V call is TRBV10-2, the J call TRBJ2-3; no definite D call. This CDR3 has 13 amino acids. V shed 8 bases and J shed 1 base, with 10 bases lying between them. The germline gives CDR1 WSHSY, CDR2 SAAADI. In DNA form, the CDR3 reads TGCGCCAGCTTACTCCGGGGCACAGATACGCAGTATTTT. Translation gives CASLLRGTDTQYF.

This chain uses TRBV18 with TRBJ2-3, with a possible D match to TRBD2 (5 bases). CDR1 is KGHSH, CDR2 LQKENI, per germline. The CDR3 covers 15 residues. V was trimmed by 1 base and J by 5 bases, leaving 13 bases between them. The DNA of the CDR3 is TGTGCCAGCTCACCACTGGGAAGTAGCGAAGATACGCAGTATTTT. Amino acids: CASSPLGSSEDTQYF. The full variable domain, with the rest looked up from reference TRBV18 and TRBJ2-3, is NAGVMQNPRHLVRRRGQEARLRCSPMKGHSHVYWYRQLPEEGLKFMVYLQKENIIDESGMPKERFSAEFPKEGPSILRIQQVVRGDSAAYFCASSPLGSSEDTQYFGPGTRLTVL.

The CDR3 spells CASSNPPHTDTQYF. CDR3 nucleotides: TGCGCCAGCAGCAACCCACCCCACACAGATACGCAGTATTTT. The chain uses TRBV5-1 and TRBJ2-3; unclear D gene. CDR3 length: 14 residues. V was shortened by 4 bases and J by 2 bases, with 11 bases between the two germline ends. Looked up from germline, CDR1 is SGHRS and CDR2 is YFSETQ.

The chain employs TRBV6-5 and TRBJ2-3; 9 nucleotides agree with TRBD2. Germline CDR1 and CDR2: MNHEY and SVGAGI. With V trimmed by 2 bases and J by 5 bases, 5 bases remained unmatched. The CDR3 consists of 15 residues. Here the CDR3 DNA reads TGTGCCAGCAGTTACGGGGAAGCGGGAGGAGATACGCAGTATTTT. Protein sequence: CASSYGEAGGDTQYF.

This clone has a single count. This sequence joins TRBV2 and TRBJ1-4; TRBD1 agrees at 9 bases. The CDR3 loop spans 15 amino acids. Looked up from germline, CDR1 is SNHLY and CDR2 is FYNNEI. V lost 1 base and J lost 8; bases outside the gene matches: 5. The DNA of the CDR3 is TGTGCCAGCAGTGAAGAGGGGACAGGGTTGGAAAAACTGTTTTTT. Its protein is CASSEEGTGLEKLFF. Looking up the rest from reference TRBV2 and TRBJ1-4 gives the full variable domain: EPEVTQTPSHQVTQMGQEVILRCVPISNHLYFYWYRQILGQKVEFLVSFYNNEISEKSEIFDDQFSVERPDGSNFTLKIRSTKLEDSAMYFCASSEEGTGLEKLFFGSGTQLSVL.

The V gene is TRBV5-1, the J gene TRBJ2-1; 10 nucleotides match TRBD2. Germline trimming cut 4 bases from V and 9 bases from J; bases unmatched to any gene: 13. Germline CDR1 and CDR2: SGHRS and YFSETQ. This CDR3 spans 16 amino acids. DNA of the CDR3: TGCGCCAGCAGCCTCCAGCGGGAGGGCCGAGTCAGTGAGCAGTTCTTC. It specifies CASSLQREGRVSEQFF.

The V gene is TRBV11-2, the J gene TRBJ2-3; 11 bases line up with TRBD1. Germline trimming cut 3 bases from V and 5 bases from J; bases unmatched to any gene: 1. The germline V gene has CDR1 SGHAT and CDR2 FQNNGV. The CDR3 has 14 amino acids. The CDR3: CASSLGTGGDTQYF. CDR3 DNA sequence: TGTGCCAGCAGCTTGGGGACAGGGGGAGATACGCAGTATTTT.